This TCR beta chain was recovered during a study of T cells after posttransplantation cyclophosphamide. Study-level findings and limits: Donor-recipient repertoire similarity was low at 1-2 months, rising over year one. TRB overlap between skin or GI tissue T cells and blood was limited. Recipient CMV seropositivity and CMV reactivation strongly tracked TRB clonality.

Assay used: immunoSEQ multiplex PCR; TCRdb lists only in-frame clones, some missing. The table lists several thousand clones, approximately 70% of them singletons. This CDR3 spans 15 amino acids. The ends were cut back, 1 base at V and 5 bases at J, with 11 bases in the middle. CDR1 is SEHNR, CDR2 FQNEAQ, per germline (reference sequence). Methotrexate plus calcineurin inhibitor accompanied controls' myeloablative marrow transplants; sampling was 1 year later. This clone is classed as medium-sized. The antigen is undetermined. The sequence came from a female patient aged 45-65 years who received an allogeneic stem cell transplant from an unrelated donor, was CMV-positive, and had acute and chronic GVHD. Some of these T cells may belong to the graft donor. The chain employs TRBV7-9 and TRBJ1-4; no clear D gene. Material: PBMCs, obtained roughly 340 days after allogeneic stem cell transplant with calcineurin inhibitor and methotrexate. CDR3 in amino acids: CASSLEGGNNEKLFF. The CDR3 region has the DNA TGTGCCAGCAGCTTAGAGGGCGGGAACAATGAAAAACTGTTTTTT. The full variable domain, in which reference TRBV7-9 and TRBJ1-4 provide the parts outside the CDR3, is DTGVSQNPRHKITKRGQNVTFRCDPISEHNRLYWYRQTLGQGPEFLTYFQNEAQLEKSRLLSDRFSAERPKGSFSTLEIQRTEQGDSAMYLCASSLEGGNNEKLFFGSGTQLSVL.